Following are 26 T cell receptor beta chains from one sample sequenced in a study of cytomegalovirus exposure and HLA in healthy donors. The PCR employed 60 Vbeta primers together with 13 Jbeta primers. Measured with immunoSEQ multiplex PCR; TCRdb has only the in-frame clones, and not every one. The repertoire includes about 160,000 clones, around nine tenths of them detected once, and around 0.93% sits in the top ten. The sample comprised PBMCs. These receptors all stem from a woman aged 30 to 39 in good health and CMV-seronegative.

The rearrangement joins TRBV9 to TRBJ2-5, with 12 bases fitting TRBD1. V was clipped by 0 bases and J by 6 bases; unmatched bases: 3. Germline lookup yields CDR1 SGDLS and CDR2 YYNGEE. This CDR3 region has 15 residues. As DNA, the CDR3 is TGTGCCAGCAGCGTAGTGGGGACAGGGGGCCAGACCCAGTACTTC. Its protein is CASSVVGTGGQTQYF.

This clone appeared a single time. The V gene is TRBV7-8, the J gene TRBJ1-3; 9 positions match TRBD1. Germline trimming cut 5 bases from V and 7 bases from J; bases unmatched to any gene: 9. Per the germline V gene, CDR1 is SGHVS and CDR2 is FQNEAQ. The CDR3 runs to 15 residues. The CDR3, as DNA: TGTGCCAGCAGCGTTACAGGGGGCATAGGTAACACCATATATTTT. This translates into CASSVTGGIGNTIYF. Looking up the rest from reference TRBV7-8 and TRBJ1-3 gives the full variable domain: GAGVSQSPRYKVAKRGQDVALRCDPISGHVSLFWYQQALGQGPEFLTYFQNEAQLDKSGLPSDRFFAERPEGSVSTLKIQRTQQEDSAVYLCASSVTGGIGNTIYFGEGSWLTVV.

The rearrangement joins TRBV2 to TRBJ1-4; D is undetermined. Trimming removed 5 bases from V and 2 bases from J, with 12 bases in between. The CDR3 spans 15 residues. Germline CDR1 and CDR2: SNHLY and FYNNEI. The DNA for the CDR3 is TGTGCCAGCAGTTCACGACTAGCCACTAATGAAAAACTGTTTTTT. This translates into CASSSRLATNEKLFF.

This sequence joins TRBV11-2 and TRBJ2-6, with TRBD1 matching over 10 bases. V was pared by 5 bases and J by 3 bases, with 4 bases of the junction left unmatched. Germline V gives CDR1 SGHAT, CDR2 FQNNGV. There are 16 residues in the CDR3. The chain's CDR3 is CASSRDRGYGANVLTF. Written as DNA, the CDR3 is TGTGCCAGCAGCAGGGACAGGGGTTATGGGGCCAACGTCCTGACTTTC. Supplemented by reference TRBV11-2 and TRBJ2-6, the full variable domain reads EAGVAQSPRYKIIEKRQSVAFWCNPISGHATLYWYQQILGQGPKLLIQFQNNGVVDDSQLPKDRFSAERLKGVDSTLKIQPAKLEDSAVYLCASSRDRGYGANVLTFGAGSRLTVL.

The rearrangement links TRBV30 to TRBJ2-1; TRBD2 matches at 9 bases. V gave up 4 bases and J gave up 3 bases; unmatched junction bases: 7. Germline V CDR1 and CDR2: GTSNPN, SVGIG (reference sequence). This CDR3 region has 15 residues. The CDR3 sequence is CAWKTSGVVYNEQFF. DNA of the CDR3: TGTGCCTGGAAGACTAGCGGCGTAGTCTACAATGAGCAGTTCTTC.

V is TRBV7-6 and J is TRBJ1-1, with TRBD1 matching 7 bases. This CDR3 has 13 residues. Germline assignment: CDR1 SGHVS and CDR2 FNYEAQ. J was trimmed by 5 bases and V by 3 bases; bases with no gene match: 3. CDR3 bases: TGTGCCAGCAGCTTGCAGGGGGATACTGAAGCTTTCTTT. This codes for CASSLQGDTEAFF.

The chain recombines TRBV6-5 with TRBJ1-2; TRBD1 is a possible D gene (6 bases). CDR1 MNHEY and CDR2 SVGAGI come from the germline V gene. This CDR3 has 13 amino acids. V lost 5 bases, J lost 7 bases, and 14 bases lay in between. The CDR3 spells CASSNPQGSGYTF. CDR3 DNA sequence: TGTGCCAGCAGTAACCCCCAGGGGAGTGGCTACACCTTC.

This clone was counted between two and nine times. CDR3 region: CASSPSYSTEDTVYGYTF. The CDR3 bases are TGCGCCAGCAGCCCCAGTTACAGTACGGAAGATACCGTCTATGGCTACACCTTC. The rearrangement links TRBV4-1 to TRBJ1-2, with unresolved D. Germline V gives CDR1 MGHRA, CDR2 YSYEKL. This CDR3 is 18 amino acids long. Deletions cut 4 bases from V and 4 bases from J, with 25 bases between.

This clone was found a few times. V is TRBV19 and J is TRBJ1-2, with unresolved D. CDR3 length: 14 amino acids. The V end lost 5 bases, the J end lost 7 bases, and 17 bases lay between the germline ends. In germline, CDR1 is LNHDA, CDR2 SQIVND (reference sequence). The CDR3 here is CASSSQAGWSGYTF. For the CDR3, the DNA is TGTGCCAGTAGTTCGCAGGCGGGATGGAGTGGCTACACCTTC.

V gene TRBV2 combines with J gene TRBJ2-7; 10 bases fit TRBD2. Per the germline V gene, CDR1 is SNHLY and CDR2 is FYNNEI. After removal of 6 bases from V and 3 bases from J, the junction contained 5 bases not matched to a gene. This CDR3 is built from 14 residues. The CDR3 protein is CASSSLAGGYEQYF. The CDR3 DNA follows: TGTGCCAGCAGCTCATTAGCGGGAGGCTACGAGCAGTACTTC.

This rearrangement joins TRBV19 to TRBJ2-3, with D maybe TRBD2 (5 bases). The CDR3 covers 15 residues. Germline-derived CDR1 and CDR2 are LNHDA and SQIVND (reference sequence). Trimming pared 2 bases from V and 2 bases from J, leaving 11 bases between. CDR3 region: CASSIRNGDTDTQYF. In DNA form, the CDR3 reads TGTGCCAGTAGTATAAGAAACGGGGACACAGATACGCAGTATTTT.

This clone has only one observation. This chain uses TRBV2 with TRBJ2-1, with TRBD1 matching 12 bases. This CDR3 is 16 amino acids long. Per germline, CDR1 SNHLY and CDR2 FYNNEI. V shed 6 bases and J 3 bases; nucleotides not matched to a gene: 6. CDR3 sequence: CASSLGTGGFYNEQFF. The CDR3 nucleotides are TGTGCCAGCAGCCTCGGGACAGGGGGCTTCTACAATGAGCAGTTCTTC.

In DNA form, the CDR3 reads TGTGCCAGCAGCTTAGTGGCGGCCGGGGAGCTGTTTTTT. It encodes CASSLVAAGELFF. The V call is TRBV7-2, the J call TRBJ2-2; unclear D gene. Trimming removed 1 base from V and 6 bases from J, with 6 bases in between. CDR1 SGHTA and CDR2 FQGNSA come from the germline V gene. The CDR3 extends over 13 amino acids.

This clone was counted once. The J gene is TRBJ2-7, the V gene TRBV30; D perhaps matches TRBD2 (5 bases). This CDR3 spans 12 amino acids. Trimming took 6 bases from V and 1 from J, leaving 10 bases between them. Germline V lookup: CDR1 GTSNPN, CDR2 SVGIG (reference sequence). The CDR3 nucleotides read TGTGCCTGCGAGACGGGGTCCTACGAGCAGTACTTC. It is translated as CACETGSYEQYF.

V usage is TRBV30 and J usage is TRBJ2-1, with 12 bases aligning to TRBD2. This CDR3 has 16 amino acids. Trimming removed 4 bases from V and 3 bases from J; junction bases left unmatched: 7. Looked up from germline, CDR1 is GTSNPN and CDR2 is SVGIG (reference sequence). DNA for the CDR3: TGTGCCTGGACCTCCGGACTAGCGGGGTACTACAATGAGCAGTTCTTC. Amino acid sequence: CAWTSGLAGYYNEQFF.

J is TRBJ2-1 and V is TRBV6-5; 9 bases map to TRBD1. Germline CDR1 MNHEY, CDR2 SVGAGI. J lost 10 bases, V lost 0 bases, and 7 bases had no gene match. The CDR3 runs 15 residues. The chain's CDR3 is CASSYSGGQGNEQFF. In DNA form, the CDR3 reads TGTGCCAGCAGTTACTCGGGGGGACAGGGAAACGAGCAGTTCTTC.

CDR3 amino acids: CASVPGQGLHNEQFF. The CDR3 DNA reads as TGTGCCAGTGTCCCGGGACAGGGTTTGCACAATGAGCAGTTCTTC. The chain recombines TRBV19 with TRBJ2-1; 9 nucleotides line up with TRBD1. The ends lost 8 bases at V and 5 bases at J; junction bases unmatched: 10. The CDR3 spans 15 residues. Germline-derived CDR1 and CDR2 are LNHDA and SQIVND (reference sequence).

The CDR3 reads CASSYGQSYEQYF. CDR3 nucleotide sequence: TGTGCCAGCAGTTACGGACAGTCCTACGAGCAGTACTTC. The J gene is TRBJ2-5, the V gene TRBV6-6, with D possibly TRBD1 on 6 matching bases. The J call may be wrong; the DNA end is better matched by TRBJ2-7. Germline V CDR1 and CDR2: MNHNY, SVGAGI (reference sequence). CDR3 size: 13 residues.

The chain uses TRBV9 and TRBJ2-7; 7 nucleotides agree with TRBD1. The CDR3 runs 13 residues. V lost 0 bases to trimming and J lost 6 bases; unmatched junction nucleotides: 3. The germline V gene has CDR1 SGDLS and CDR2 YYNGEE. The CDR3 loop is CASSVEGQREQYF. CDR3 nucleotides: TGTGCCAGCAGCGTAGAGGGACAGCGCGAGCAGTACTTC.

V usage is TRBV9 and J usage is TRBJ1-4, with a possible D match to TRBD1 (6 bases). This CDR3 has 15 residues. V was trimmed by 1 base and J by 5 bases, leaving 12 bases between them. The germline gives CDR1 SGDLS, CDR2 YYNGEE. The CDR3 DNA reads as TGTGCCAGCAGCGTACGGGGGGGCGTAAATGAAAAACTGTTTTTT. The encoded protein is CASSVRGGVNEKLFF. Variable domain in full (rest from reference TRBV9 and TRBJ1-4): DSGVTQTPKHLITATGQRVTLRCSPRSGDLSVYWYQQSLDQGLQFLIQYYNGEERAKGNILERFSAQQFPDLHSELNLSSLELGDSALYFCASSVRGGVNEKLFFGSGTQLSVL.

The J gene is TRBJ1-3, the V gene TRBV19; 9 nucleotides match TRBD1. Germline V gives CDR1 LNHDA, CDR2 SQIVND (reference sequence). V lost 5 bases, J lost 1 base, and 12 bases stayed unmatched. CDR3 length: 18 amino acids. The CDR3, as DNA: TGTGCCAGTAGTCCACGGACAGGGGCATCTCTTTCTGGAAACACCATATATTTT. This translates into CASSPRTGASLSGNTIYF.

CDR3 DNA sequence: TGTGCCAGCAGCTTCACAGGGTGGAACTATGGCTACACCTTC. Translation: CASSFTGWNYGYTF. V and J are TRBV11-2 and TRBJ1-2; the D gene is possibly TRBD1 (6 bases). The CDR3 runs to 14 residues. Per the germline V gene, CDR1 is SGHAT and CDR2 is FQNNGV. Deletions cut 3 bases from V and 2 bases from J, with 10 bases between. Combining the CDR3 with reference TRBV11-2 and TRBJ1-2 gives the whole variable domain EAGVAQSPRYKIIEKRQSVAFWCNPISGHATLYWYQQILGQGPKLLIQFQNNGVVDDSQLPKDRFSAERLKGVDSTLKIQPAKLEDSAVYLCASSFTGWNYGYTFGSGTRLTVV.

This clone has only a few counts. The V gene is TRBV7-9, the J gene TRBJ2-7; tentatively, D is TRBD1 (5 bases). V lost 7 bases and J 3 bases, leaving 7 bases between the germline ends. The CDR3 extends over 11 amino acids. Per the germline V gene, CDR1 is SEHNR and CDR2 is FQNEAQ (reference sequence). DNA of the CDR3: TGTGCCAGCACCGACAGCTACGAGCAGTACTTC. Its translation: CASTDSYEQYF.

V usage is TRBV5-1 and J usage is TRBJ2-3; 10 bases agree with TRBD1. Germline assignment: CDR1 SGHRS and CDR2 YFSETQ. V lost 0 bases and J lost 5; bases outside the gene matches: 3. The CDR3 is 15 amino acids. Written as DNA, the CDR3 is TGCGCCAGCAGCTTGGTTGGGACAGGGGTAGATACGCAGTATTTT. Amino acids: CASSLVGTGVDTQYF.

V is TRBV27 and J is TRBJ1-3; D unclear. Trimming left V 6 bases short and J 2 bases short, with 11 bases between. The CDR3 consists of 14 residues. In germline, CDR1 is MNHEY, CDR2 SMNVEV (reference sequence). CDR3 nucleotide sequence: TGTGCCAGCAGCAAACACCAGACTGGAAACACCATATATTTT. It yields the protein CASSKHQTGNTIYF.

This rearrangement joins TRBV27 to TRBJ1-2; the D is unclear. Germline loops: CDR1 MNHEY, CDR2 SMNVEV (reference sequence). V lost 2 bases and J lost 3, with 10 bases in between. This CDR3 has 14 residues. CDR3 residues: CASSLTGSHYGYTF. The DNA for the CDR3 is TGTGCCAGCAGTTTAACCGGGAGCCACTATGGCTACACCTTC.